This T cell receptor beta chain was sequenced for a study of beta chain features in type 1 diabetes. Stem cell-like memory, regulatory, central memory and naive CD4+ cells were sorted via CD45RO/CCR7/CD25/CD127/CD95/CD27. Each of the sorted populations had a purity greater than 95%. This clone has only a few counts. Its antigen is as yet unknown. Investigators reverse transcribed all isolated RNA, so they sequenced expressed TCRB transcripts. The data were produced by immunoSEQ multiplex PCR, yet TCRdb's version contains in-frame clones alone and is incomplete. The sample records some 900,000 clones, 15% to 20% being singletons. General study findings and limits: The question left open here concerned HLA type influencing TCRB rearrangement.

This TCR derives from a woman between 18 and 30 years old in good health. The sample consisted of naive CD4+ T cells from blood.

CDR3 sequence reads: CASSTAGYTGELFF. The DNA of the CDR3 is TGTGCCAGCAGCACCGCAGGGTATACCGGGGAGCTGTTTTTT. The chain employs TRBV14 and TRBJ2-2, with a possible D match to TRBD1 (5 bases). V was pared by 5 bases and J by 5 bases, with 12 bases between. Germline-derived CDR1 and CDR2 are SGHDN and FVKESK. The CDR3 is made up of 14 amino acids.